This TCR beta chain was identified during a study of blood T cell repertoires in COVID-19 (dated by TCRdb to 2020 to 2022). Context from the whole study: Collaborator samples came from the United States, Italy and Spain and covered acute and convalescent phases of COVID-19. The samples were drawn from the first 160 participants of the ongoing ImmuneRACE study and from 950 to 1,500 subjects provided by 6 global collaborators. The repertoires were made available in a free public database intended to serve as a resource for research on the immune response to SARS-CoV-2. The prospective study material was composed of cDNA or gDNA derived from T cells, B-cell-depleted T cells, or PBMCs. A de-identified subject ID, COVID-19 status, age in years and sex were almost always included in the sample metadata. Where HLA class I and class II types were available, the types were taken from metadata supplied by the sample provider, not from assay-based typing. Subjects who had been exposed to COVID-19, were actively infected with it, or had recovered from it provided the deeply sampled blood TCRbeta repertoires that made up the dataset. What the work shows at the level of the full study, not this receptor alone: How much clinical and demographic metadata was included differed by source and by participant, and the metadata was provided uncurated.

One collaborating source in Seattle enrolled patients while the patients were actively infected and followed the patients over time throughout the course of disease. Collaborating institutions collected whole blood in K2EDTA tubes following their own protocols. For TCRbeta analysis, collaborator samples were shipped as frozen whole blood, as isolated PBMCs, or as DNA extracted from either sample type. The CDR1 and CDR2 encoded by the germline V gene are ENHRY and SYGVKD. The germline ends are 15 bases apart after V is trimmed by 5 bases and J by 5 bases. From cysteine to phenylalanine, the CDR3 is 15 amino acids long. Only CDR3 DNA is held: 45 bases, read in frame from base 1. A word on this clone: No cognate antigen has been identified for it. Per-base quality was not reported, and no clone a single base away is much larger than it.

TCRbeta CDR3 regions were amplified from genomic DNA using the immunoSEQ Assay, a bias-controlled multiplex PCR. In the original analysis: Nucleated cell counts per sample were estimated from amplification of reference gene primers within the assay. To quantify the absolute abundance of each unique TCRbeta CDR3 rearrangement, sequence reads were collapsed and filtered. For each sample, productive Simpson clonality was calculated by taking the square root of Simpson's diversity index across productive rearrangements. The source is immuneACCESS, and TCRdb retained only in-frame sequences with V and J called. Part of the clones is not carried over; for the studies checked, unresolved V genes explain less than half of this, and the remainder is unexplained. From that table come the V and J calls and clone size; the DNA was used to work out D and trimming. Across this sample there are fewer than 700,000 clones, with 70% to 90% seen only once. Around 7.8% of the sample is held by the ten biggest clonotypes.

The source material was peripheral blood. This TCR derives from a woman in her forties or fifties with COVID-19, enrolled during active disease. The sequence links TRBV10-3 to TRBJ2-2; the D gene is possibly TRBD1, with 6 bases matching. The CDR3 sequence is CAISPQGRGTGELFF. Here is the DNA: TGTGCCATCAGTCCACAGGGCAGGGGAACCGGGGAGCTGTTTTTT.